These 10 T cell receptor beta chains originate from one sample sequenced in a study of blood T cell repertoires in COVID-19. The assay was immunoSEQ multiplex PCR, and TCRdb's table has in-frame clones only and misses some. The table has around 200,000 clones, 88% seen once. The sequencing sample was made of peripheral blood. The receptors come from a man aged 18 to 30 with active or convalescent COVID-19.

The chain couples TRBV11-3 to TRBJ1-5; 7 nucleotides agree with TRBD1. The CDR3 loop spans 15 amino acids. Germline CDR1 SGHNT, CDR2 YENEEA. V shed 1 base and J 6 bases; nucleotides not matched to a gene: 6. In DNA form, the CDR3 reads TGTGCCAGCAGCTTAGCGGAGGGGGCGAGTCAGCCCCAGCATTTT. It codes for CASSLAEGASQPQHF. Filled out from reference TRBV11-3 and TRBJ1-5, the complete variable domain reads EAGVVQSPRYKIIEKKQPVAFWCNPISGHNTLYWYLQNLGQGPELLIRYENEEAVDDSQLPKDRFSAERLKGVDSTLKIQPAELGDSAVYLCASSLAEGASQPQHFGDGTRLSIL.

CDR3: CASSGSGVNIQYF. The CDR3 DNA reads TGTGCCAGTAGCGGGAGTGGGGTAAACATTCAGTACTTC. The chain carries TRBV19 and TRBJ2-4; D possibly corresponds to TRBD2 (6 bases). V lost 6 bases and J lost 6, with 12 bases in between. Germline loops: CDR1 LNHDA, CDR2 SQIVND (reference sequence). The CDR3 covers 13 residues.

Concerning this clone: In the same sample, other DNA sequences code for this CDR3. The CDR3 region is CASSPRTSGTDTQYF. The CDR3 coding sequence is TGTGCCAGCAGTCCTAGGACTAGCGGGACGGATACGCAGTATTTT. This sequence joins TRBV2 and TRBJ2-3, with 12 bases that match TRBD2. The V segment lost 5 bases and the J segment 6 bases; nucleotides outside the gene matches: 6. CDR1 is SNHLY and CDR2 is FYNNEI in the germline V gene. This CDR3 contains 15 residues.

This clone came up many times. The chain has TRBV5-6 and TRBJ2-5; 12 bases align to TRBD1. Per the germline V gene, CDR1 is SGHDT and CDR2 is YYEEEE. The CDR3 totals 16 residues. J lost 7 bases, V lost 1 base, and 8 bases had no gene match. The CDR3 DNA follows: TGTGCCAGCAGCTTGTCCGGGACAGGGGGCGCGGTGACCCAGTACTTC. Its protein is CASSLSGTGGAVTQYF.

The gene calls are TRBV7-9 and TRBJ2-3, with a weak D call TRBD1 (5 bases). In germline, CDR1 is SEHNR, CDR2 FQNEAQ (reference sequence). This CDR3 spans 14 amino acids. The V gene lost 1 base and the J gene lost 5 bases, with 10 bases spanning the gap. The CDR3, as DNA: TGTGCCAGCAGCTTAGAGGGGTTAGGAGATACGCAGTATTTT. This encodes CASSLEGLGDTQYF.

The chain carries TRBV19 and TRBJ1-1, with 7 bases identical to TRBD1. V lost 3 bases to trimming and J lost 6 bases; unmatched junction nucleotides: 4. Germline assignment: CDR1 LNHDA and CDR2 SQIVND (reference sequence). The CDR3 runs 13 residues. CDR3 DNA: TGTGCCAGTAGTATTTTAGGGGGCGCTGAAGCTTTCTTT. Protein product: CASSILGGAEAFF.

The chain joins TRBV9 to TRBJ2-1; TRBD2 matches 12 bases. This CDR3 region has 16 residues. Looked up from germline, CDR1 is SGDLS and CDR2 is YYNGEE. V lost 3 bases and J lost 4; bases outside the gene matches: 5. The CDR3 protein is CASSASSGGVYNEQFF. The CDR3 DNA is TGTGCCAGCAGCGCCTCTAGCGGGGGGGTTTACAATGAGCAGTTCTTC.

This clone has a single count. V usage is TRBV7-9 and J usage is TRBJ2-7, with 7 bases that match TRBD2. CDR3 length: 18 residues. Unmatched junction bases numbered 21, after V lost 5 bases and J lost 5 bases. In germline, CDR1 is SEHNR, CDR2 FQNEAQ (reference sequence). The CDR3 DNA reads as TGTGCCAGCAGCCGCGGAGAGTCATTGAGGGAGGGGAGAAACGAGCAGTACTTC. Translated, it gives CASSRGESLREGRNEQYF.

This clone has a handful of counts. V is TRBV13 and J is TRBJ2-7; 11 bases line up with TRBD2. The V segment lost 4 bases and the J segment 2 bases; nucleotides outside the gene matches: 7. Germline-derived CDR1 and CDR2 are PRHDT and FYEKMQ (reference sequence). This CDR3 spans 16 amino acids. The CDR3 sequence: CASSSGTSGGTYEQYF. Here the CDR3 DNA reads TGTGCCAGCAGCTCAGGGACTAGCGGAGGTACCTACGAGCAGTACTTC.

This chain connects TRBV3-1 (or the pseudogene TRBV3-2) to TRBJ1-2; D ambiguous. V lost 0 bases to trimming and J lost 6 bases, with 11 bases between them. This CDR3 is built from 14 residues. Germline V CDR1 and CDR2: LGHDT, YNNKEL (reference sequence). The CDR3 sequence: CASSQEARNHGYTF. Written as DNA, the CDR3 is TGTGCCAGCAGCCAAGAGGCCAGAAATCATGGCTACACCTTC.